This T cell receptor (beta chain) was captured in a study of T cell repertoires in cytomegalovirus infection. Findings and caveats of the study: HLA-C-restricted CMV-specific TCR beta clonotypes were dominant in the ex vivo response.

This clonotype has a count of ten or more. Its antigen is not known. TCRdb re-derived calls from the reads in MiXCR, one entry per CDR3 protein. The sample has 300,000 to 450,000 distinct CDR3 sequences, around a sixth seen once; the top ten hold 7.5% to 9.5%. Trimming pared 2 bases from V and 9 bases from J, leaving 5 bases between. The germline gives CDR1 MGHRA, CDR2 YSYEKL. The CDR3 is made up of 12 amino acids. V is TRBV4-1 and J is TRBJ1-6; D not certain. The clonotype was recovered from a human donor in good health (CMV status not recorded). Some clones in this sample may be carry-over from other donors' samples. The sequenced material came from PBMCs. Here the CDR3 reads CASSQTGSPLHF. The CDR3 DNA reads TGCGCCAGCAGCCAAACCGGTTCACCCCTCCACTTT.